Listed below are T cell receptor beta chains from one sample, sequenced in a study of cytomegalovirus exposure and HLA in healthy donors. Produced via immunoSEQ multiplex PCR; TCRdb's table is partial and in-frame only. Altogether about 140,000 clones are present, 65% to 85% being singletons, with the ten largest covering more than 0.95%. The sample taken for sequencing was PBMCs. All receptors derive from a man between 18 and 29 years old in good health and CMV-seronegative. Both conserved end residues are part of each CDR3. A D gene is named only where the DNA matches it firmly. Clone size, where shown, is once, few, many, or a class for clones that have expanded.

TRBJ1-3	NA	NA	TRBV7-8	TGTGCCAGCAGCAGCCGGGACACCATATATTTT	CASSSRDTIYF
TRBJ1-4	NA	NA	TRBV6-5	TGTGCCAGCCAACCCGCCGGGGCAACTAATGAAAAACTGTTTTTT	CASQPAGATNEKLFF
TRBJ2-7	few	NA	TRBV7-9	TGTGCCAGCAGCCTCACATTCTACGAGCAGTACTTC	CASSLTFYEQYF
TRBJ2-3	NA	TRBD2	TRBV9	TGTGCCAGCAGCGCAGGTGGACTAGCGGGGGGCACAGATACGCAGTATTTT	CASSAGGLAGGTDTQYF
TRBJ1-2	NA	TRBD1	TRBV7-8	TGTGCCAGCAGGGCAACAGGGGCAGCTGGCTACACCTTC	CASRATGAAGYTF
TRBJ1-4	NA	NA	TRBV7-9	TGTGCCAGCAGCTTAGTCGGGGGAGTAGGGGAAAAACTGTTTTTT	CASSLVGGVGEKLFF
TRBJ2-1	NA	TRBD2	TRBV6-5	TGTGCCAGCAGTCGACTAGCGGGGGGCCATTATGAGCAGTTCTTC	CASSRLAGGHYEQFF
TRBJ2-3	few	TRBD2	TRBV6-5	TGTGCCAGCAGTCTAGCGGGGGGCGTTGATACGCAGTATTTT	CASSLAGGVDTQYF
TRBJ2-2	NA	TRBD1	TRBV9	TGTGCCAGCAGCGTAGGTTACAGGGGGAACACCGGGGAGCTGTTTTTT	CASSVGYRGNTGELFF
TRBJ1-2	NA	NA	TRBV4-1	TGCGCCAGCAGCCAACCATGGGGCAGTTATGGCTACACCTTC	CASSQPWGSYGYTF
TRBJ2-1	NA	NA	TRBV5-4	TGTGCCAGCAGCCCCAGCGGAGGGCGCAATGAGCAGTTCTTC	CASSPSGGRNEQFF
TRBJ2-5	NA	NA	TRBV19	TGTGCCAGTAGCGCAGGGACTGAGACCCAGTACTTC	CASSAGTETQYF
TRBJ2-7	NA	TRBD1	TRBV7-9	TGTGCCAGCAGCCCTACCGGGACAGTGAACTACGAGCAGTACTTC	CASSPTGTVNYEQYF
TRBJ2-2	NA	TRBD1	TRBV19	TGTGCCAGTAGTATTTTATCAGGGGGAAGGGACACCGGGGAGCTGTTTTTT	CASSILSGGRDTGELFF
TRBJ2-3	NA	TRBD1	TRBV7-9	TGTGCCAGCAGCTTTTTGCAGGGGGTCACAGATACGCAGTATTTT	CASSFLQGVTDTQYF
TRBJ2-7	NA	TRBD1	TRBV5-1	TGCGCCAGCAGCTTGGCCGGGACAGGGGAAAACGAGCAGTACTTC	CASSLAGTGENEQYF
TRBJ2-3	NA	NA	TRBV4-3	TGCGCCAGCAGCCAAGGCCGGGAAACAGATACGCAGTATTTT	CASSQGRETDTQYF
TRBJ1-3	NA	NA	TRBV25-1	TGTGCCAGCAGTGATCGTAGTGGTGGAAACACCATATATTTT	CASSDRSGGNTIYF
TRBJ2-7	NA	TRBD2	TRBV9	TGTGCCAGCAGCGTAGGGGCTAGCGGACGGGAGCAGTACTTC	CASSVGASGREQYF
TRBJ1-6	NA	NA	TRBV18	TGTGCCAGCTCACCACCGTTGACGGGAGGGGACTATAATTCACCCCTCCACTTT	CASSPPLTGGDYNSPLHF
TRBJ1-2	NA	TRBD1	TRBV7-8	TGTGCCAGCAGCGCCACAGGGGGCGCGCACTATGGCTACACCTTC	CASSATGGAHYGYTF
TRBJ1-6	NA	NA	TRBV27	TGTGCCAGCAGTCCAGGACAGAATTCACCCCTCCACTTT	CASSPGQNSPLHF
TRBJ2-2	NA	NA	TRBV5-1	TGCGCCTCCCTTGGAGGGACCGGGGAGCTGTTTTTT	CASLGGTGELFF
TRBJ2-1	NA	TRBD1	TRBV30	TGTGCCTGGAGTGTGGCAGGGGGTTACAATGAGCAGTTCTTC	CAWSVAGGYNEQFF
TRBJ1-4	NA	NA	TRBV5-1	TGCGCCAGCAGCTTTGGTGGGGGCGATGAAAAACTGTTTTTT	CASSFGGGDEKLFF
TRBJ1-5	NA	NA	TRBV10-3	TGTGCCATCGGGGGGGATCAGCCCCAGCATTTT	CAIGGDQPQHF
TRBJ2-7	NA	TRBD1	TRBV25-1	TGTGCCAGCAGTGTGACAGGGAAATCCTACGAGCAGTACTTC	CASSVTGKSYEQYF
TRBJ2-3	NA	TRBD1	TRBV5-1	TGCGCCAGCAGCTTGGGATCAGGGGGCGCGACAGATACGCAGTATTTT	CASSLGSGGATDTQYF
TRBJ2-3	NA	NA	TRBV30	TGTGCCTGGAGTGTACTGACAGATACGCAGTATTTT	CAWSVLTDTQYF
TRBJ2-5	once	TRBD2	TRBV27	TGTGCCAGCAGTTTAACTAGCGGGGGGGCTGAGACCCAGTACTTC	CASSLTSGGAETQYF
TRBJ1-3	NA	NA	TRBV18	TGTGCCAGCTCACAGTCCTCCTGGGCAGCTGGAAACACCATATATTTT	CASSQSSWAAGNTIYF
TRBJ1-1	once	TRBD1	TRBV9	TGTGCCAGCAGCGGGACAGGGGCTCGAACTGAAGCTTTCTTT	CASSGTGARTEAFF
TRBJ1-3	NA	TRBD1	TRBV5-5	TGTGCCAGCAGCCTGACAGGGTCTGGAAACACCATATATTTT	CASSLTGSGNTIYF
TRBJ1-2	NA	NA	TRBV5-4	TGTGCCAGCAGATTGGATCAGGGCAACTATGGCTACACCTTC	CASRLDQGNYGYTF
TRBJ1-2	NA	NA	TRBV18	TGTGCCAGCTCACCACTTTCAGTACCTGATAACTATGGCTACACCTTC	CASSPLSVPDNYGYTF
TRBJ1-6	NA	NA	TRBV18	TGTGCCAGCTCACCGAGGTCACGAAGCTCCTATAATTCACCCCTCCACTTT	CASSPRSRSSYNSPLHF
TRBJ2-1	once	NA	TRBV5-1	TGCGCCAGCAGCTTGGAACAGGGTATGCATGAGCAGTTCTTC	CASSLEQGMHEQFF
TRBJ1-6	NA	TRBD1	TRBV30	TGTGCCTGGAGTATAACGAGAACAGGGGGGGTGTTTTTCAATTCACCCCTCCACTTT	CAWSITRTGGVFFNSPLHF
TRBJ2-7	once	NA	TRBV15	TGTGCCACCAGCAGAGAAAGTTGGGGCAGGGGCTACGAGCAGTACTTC	CATSRESWGRGYEQYF
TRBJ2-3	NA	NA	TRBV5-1	TGCGCCAGCAGCTCCTCTAGCACAGATACGCAGTATTTT	CASSSSSTDTQYF